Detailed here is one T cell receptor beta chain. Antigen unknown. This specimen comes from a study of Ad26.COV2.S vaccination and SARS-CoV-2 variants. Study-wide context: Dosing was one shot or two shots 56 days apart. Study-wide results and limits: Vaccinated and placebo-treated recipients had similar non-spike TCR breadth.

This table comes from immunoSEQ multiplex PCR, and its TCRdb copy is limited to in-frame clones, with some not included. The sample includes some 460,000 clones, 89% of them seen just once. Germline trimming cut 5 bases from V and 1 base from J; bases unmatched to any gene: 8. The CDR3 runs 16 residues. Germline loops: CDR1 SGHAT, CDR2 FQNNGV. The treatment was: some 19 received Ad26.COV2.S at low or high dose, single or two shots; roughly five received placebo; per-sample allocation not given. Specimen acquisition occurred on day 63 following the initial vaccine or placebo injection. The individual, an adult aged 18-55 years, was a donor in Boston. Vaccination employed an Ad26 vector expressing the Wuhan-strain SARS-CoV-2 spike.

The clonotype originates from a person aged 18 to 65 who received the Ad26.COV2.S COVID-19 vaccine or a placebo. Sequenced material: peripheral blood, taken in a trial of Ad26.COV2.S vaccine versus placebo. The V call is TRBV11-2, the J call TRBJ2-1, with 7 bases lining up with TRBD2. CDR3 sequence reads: CASSLTSGVSYNEQFF. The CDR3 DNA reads TGTGCCAGCAGCCTGACAAGCGGGGTATCCTACAATGAGCAGTTCTTC.